Detailed here is one T cell receptor (beta chain). Its antigen remains unidentified. Base qualities are not at hand, and no much larger clone is one base apart. This entry is derived from a study of OX40 agonist ivuxolimab in advanced cancers. Describing the broader study: Ivuxolimab, which targeted the costimulatory receptor OX40 (CD134), was an agonistic, fully human IgG2 monoclonal antibody. Intravenous ivuxolimab was administered to patients every 2 weeks at six dose levels: 0.01, 0.1, 0.3, 1.5, 3 and 10 mg/kg. Among the 50 to 55 dose-escalation patients, some 20 had hepatocellular carcinoma, approximately 15 melanoma, 9 renal cell carcinoma and 9 head and neck cancer. The dose-escalation cohort was approximately 83% male with a mean age of 60 years, ranging from roughly 23 to 85. Patients were allowed to have had prior anti-PD-1, anti-PD-L1 or anti-CTLA-4 therapy, and approximately 40% of the dose-escalation patients had been treated with checkpoint inhibitors. Partial responses occurred in three dose-escalation patients: two with cutaneous melanoma and one with hepatocellular carcinoma. Peripheral TCRbeta sequencing aimed to test whether ivuxolimab altered TCR sequence diversity and caused clonal T-cell expansion. The paper describes the monotherapy dose-escalation part (N of about 52 patients) of the phase I trial of ivuxolimab.

The trial excluded patients who had a history of autoimmune disease or who were on systemic immunosuppression. Peripheral blood for TCR sequencing was collected from all dose cohorts at baseline, on cycle 4 day 1, and on cycle 7 day 1. The samples were drawn from a first-in-human, open-label, multicenter phase I dose-escalation trial of ivuxolimab. Adults with locally advanced or metastatic head and neck squamous cell, hepatocellular, melanoma or renal cell carcinoma were enrolled in the trial. Before TCR sequencing, CD4+ and CD8+ T cells were separately sorted from peripheral blood. The junction shows trimming of 0 bases on V and 0 bases on J, plus 12 bases between the germline ends. CDR3 length: 16 amino acids, cysteine to phenylalanine. Kept here is only the CDR3 DNA, which spans 48 bases and is read in frame from base 1. Taken from the germline V gene (reference sequence), the CDR1 and CDR2 loops are GTSNPN and SVGIG.

Overall study results and their limits: Low levels of normalized T-cell clonal expansion were also shown by some nonresponding patients. At doses of 0.1 to 3.0 mg/kg, clonal expansion of both CD4+ and CD8+ T cells in blood was seen between baseline and week 6. In the 0.1-3.0 mg/kg groups, partial responders were among the patients with the lowest normalized peripheral clonal expansion, particularly in CD8+ T cells. After ivuxolimab, expanded clones were on average more numerous among CD8+ T cells than among CD4+ T cells. Which antigens the clonally expanded peripheral T cells were specific for was not determined.

For sequencing of the TCRbeta CDR3 region, genomic DNA was extracted from the sorted cells. The immunoSEQ Assay was used for sequencing of TCRbeta CDR3 regions. TCRdb provides this immuneACCESS table in a form limited to in-frame rearrangements. Some clones are lacking; in checked studies, under half of them reflect an unresolved V gene, and why the rest are absent is not known. This sample has about 69,000 clones in its table, and more than 70% of those were observed once. 2% to 2.5% of the sample belongs to the ten largest clones. The sample in question was CD4+ or CD8+ T cells sorted from blood, obtained in a trial of the OX40 agonist ivuxolimab. This receptor was taken from an adult with an advanced solid tumor such as melanoma, head and neck, liver or kidney cancer. This chain joins TRBV30 to TRBJ1-3, with a weak D call of TRBD1 (5 bases match). The CDR3 reads as follows: CAWSVRGTFSGNTIYF. The DNA reads TGTGCCTGGAGTGTTCGCGGGACCTTCTCTGGAAACACCATATATTTT.